These T cell receptor beta chains were read from a single sample in a study of OX40 agonist ivuxolimab in advanced cancers. Some clones are missing from TCRdb's copy, which holds only in-frame ones; the method was immunoSEQ multiplex PCR. The sample lists 15,000 to 20,000 clones; approximately 80% were seen once. The input for sequencing was CD4+ or CD8+ T cells sorted from blood, taken in a trial of the OX40 agonist ivuxolimab. These TCRs come from an adult with an advanced solid tumor such as melanoma, head and neck, liver or kidney cancer. CDR3s include the opening cysteine and the closing phenylalanine or tryptophan. The D gene is left open where the match is weak. Size values are once, few and many counts, or a class for expanded clones, and some rows have none.

d_call: NA
clone_size: few
v_call: TRBV10-3
j_call: TRBJ2-7
cdr3_aa: CAISEGGTYEQYF
cdr3_nt: TGTGCCATCAGTGAAGGCGGAACCTACGAGCAGTACTTC

d_call: NA
clone_size: NA
v_call: TRBV15
j_call: TRBJ1-3
cdr3_aa: CATSGDRGSGNTIYF
cdr3_nt: TGTGCCACCAGCGGCGATCGAGGCTCTGGAAACACCATATATTTT

d_call: NA
clone_size: NA
v_call: TRBV27
j_call: TRBJ1-1
cdr3_aa: CASSLSTAGDTEAFF
cdr3_nt: TGTGCCAGCAGTTTATCCACAGCGGGAGACACTGAAGCTTTCTTT

d_call: NA
clone_size: NA
v_call: TRBV28
j_call: TRBJ2-2
cdr3_aa: CASRVPRGANTGELFF
cdr3_nt: TGTGCCAGCAGAGTTCCCCGGGGGGCCAACACCGGGGAGCTGTTTTTT

d_call: TRBD1
clone_size: NA
v_call: TRBV10-2
j_call: TRBJ2-7
cdr3_aa: CASSESRDRVGYYEQYF
cdr3_nt: TGCGCCAGCAGTGAGTCTAGGGACAGGGTCGGCTACTACGAGCAGTACTTC

d_call: NA
clone_size: few
v_call: TRBV19
j_call: TRBJ2-7
cdr3_aa: CARPKGSTYEQYF
cdr3_nt: TGTGCCAGGCCCAAGGGGAGCACCTACGAGCAGTACTTC

d_call: NA
clone_size: once
v_call: TRBV6-4
j_call: TRBJ2-3
cdr3_aa: CASSDRGLQGSDTQYF
cdr3_nt: TGTGCCAGCAGTGACCGCGGGCTCCAGGGGTCAGATACGCAGTATTTT

d_call: NA
clone_size: NA
v_call: TRBV28
j_call: TRBJ1-5
cdr3_aa: CASSFRQGRTLQGFQPQHF
cdr3_nt: TGTGCCAGCAGTTTCCGTCAGGGACGGACCTTGCAAGGTTTTCAGCCCCAGCATTTT

d_call: NA
clone_size: NA
v_call: TRBV19
j_call: TRBJ2-3
cdr3_aa: CASSILAADTQYF
cdr3_nt: TGTGCCAGTAGTATTCTAGCAGCGGATACGCAGTATTTT

d_call: TRBD2
clone_size: NA
v_call: TRBV9
j_call: TRBJ2-1
cdr3_aa: CASSVVRGGTYNEQFF
cdr3_nt: TGTGCCAGCAGCGTAGTTAGGGGAGGGACCTACAATGAGCAGTTCTTC

d_call: NA
clone_size: NA
v_call: TRBV9
j_call: TRBJ1-1
cdr3_aa: CASSGAGQNTEAFF
cdr3_nt: TGTGCCAGCAGCGGGGCGGGACAGAACACTGAAGCTTTCTTT

d_call: TRBD2
clone_size: NA
v_call: TRBV27
j_call: TRBJ2-3
cdr3_aa: CASSLSGLAGEHNTDTQYF
cdr3_nt: TGTGCCAGCAGTTTATCGGGGCTAGCGGGAGAACATAACACAGATACGCAGTATTTT

d_call: NA
clone_size: few
v_call: TRBV19
j_call: TRBJ1-1
cdr3_aa: CASITVNTEAFF
cdr3_nt: TGTGCCAGTATCACGGTGAACACTGAAGCTTTCTTT

d_call: NA
clone_size: NA
v_call: TRBV5-1
j_call: TRBJ2-1
cdr3_aa: CASSGGTFNEQFF
cdr3_nt: TGCGCCAGCAGCGGGGGGACTTTTAATGAGCAGTTCTTC

d_call: NA
clone_size: few
v_call: TRBV9
j_call: TRBJ1-1
cdr3_aa: CASSGGKTEAFF
cdr3_nt: TGTGCCAGCAGCGGAGGAAAGACTGAAGCTTTCTTT

d_call: NA
clone_size: many
v_call: TRBV25-1
j_call: TRBJ2-7
cdr3_aa: CASSLNRYEQYF
cdr3_nt: TGTGCCAGCAGTCTAAACAGGTACGAGCAGTACTTC

d_call: NA
clone_size: NA
v_call: TRBV27
j_call: TRBJ2-4
cdr3_aa: CASMGGSWGPKNIQYF
cdr3_nt: TGTGCCAGCATGGGGGGGAGTTGGGGGCCCAAAAACATTCAGTACTTC

d_call: NA
clone_size: NA
v_call: TRBV7-6
j_call: TRBJ1-2
cdr3_aa: CASSEYAGTAYGYTF
cdr3_nt: TGTGCCAGCAGCGAATATGCCGGGACCGCCTATGGCTACACCTTC

d_call: NA
clone_size: NA
v_call: TRBV7-9
j_call: TRBJ1-1
cdr3_aa: CASSLVGRDTEAFF
cdr3_nt: TGTGCCAGCAGCTTAGTGGGCAGGGACACTGAAGCTTTCTTT

d_call: NA
clone_size: NA
v_call: TRBV19
j_call: TRBJ2-3
cdr3_aa: CASSIFPGADTQYF
cdr3_nt: TGTGCCAGTAGTATATTCCCTGGAGCCGATACGCAGTATTTT

d_call: NA
clone_size: many
v_call: TRBV9
j_call: TRBJ2-7
cdr3_aa: CASSPRRDYEQYF
cdr3_nt: TGTGCCAGCAGCCCTCGAAGAGACTACGAGCAGTACTTC

d_call: NA
clone_size: hyperexpanded
v_call: TRBV7-8
j_call: TRBJ2-5
cdr3_aa: CASSFAGRRSQYF
cdr3_nt: TGTGCCAGCAGCTTCGCGGGGCGTCGGAGCCAGTACTTC

d_call: TRBD2
clone_size: NA
v_call: TRBV4-2
j_call: TRBJ2-5
cdr3_aa: CASSQVRGGAVETQYF
cdr3_nt: TGTGCCAGCAGCCAAGTGCGCGGGGGGGCAGTGGAGACCCAGTACTTC

d_call: TRBD1
clone_size: NA
v_call: TRBV11-2
j_call: TRBJ2-7
cdr3_aa: CASSLEATGAYEQYF
cdr3_nt: TGTGCCAGCAGCTTAGAGGCGACAGGGGCCTACGAGCAGTACTTC

d_call: NA
clone_size: NA
v_call: TRBV7-8
j_call: TRBJ1-1
cdr3_aa: CASSLGWGGNTEAFF
cdr3_nt: TGTGCCAGCAGCTTAGGTTGGGGTGGAAACACTGAAGCTTTCTTT

d_call: NA
clone_size: NA
v_call: TRBV5-4
j_call: TRBJ2-7
cdr3_aa: CASSSGSGWYEQYF
cdr3_nt: TGTGCCAGCAGTTCTGGTTCCGGGTGGTACGAGCAGTACTTC

d_call: TRBD2
clone_size: NA
v_call: TRBV5-1
j_call: TRBJ2-3
cdr3_aa: CASRPSGGTDTQYF
cdr3_nt: TGCGCCAGCAGGCCCAGCGGGGGCACAGATACGCAGTATTTT

d_call: NA
clone_size: NA
v_call: TRBV6-6
j_call: TRBJ2-3
cdr3_aa: CASSDPSTDTQYF
cdr3_nt: TGTGCCAGCAGTGACCCCAGCACAGATACGCAGTATTTT

d_call: NA
clone_size: NA
v_call: TRBV2
j_call: TRBJ1-5
cdr3_aa: CARPARPNSNQPQHF
cdr3_nt: TGTGCCAGGCCCGCAAGACCGAATAGCAATCAGCCCCAGCATTTT

d_call: NA
clone_size: NA
v_call: TRBV4-1
j_call: TRBJ1-1
cdr3_aa: CASSQDLSEGYTEAFF
cdr3_nt: TGCGCCAGCAGCCAAGATCTTTCGGAGGGGTACACTGAAGCTTTCTTT

d_call: TRBD2
clone_size: NA
v_call: TRBV4-3
j_call: TRBJ2-5
cdr3_aa: CASSQGVHGLLAGVSQETQYF
cdr3_nt: TGCGCCAGCAGCCAAGGGGTCCATGGGTTACTAGCGGGGGTTTCCCAAGAGACCCAGTACTTC

d_call: TRBD2
clone_size: NA
v_call: TRBV27
j_call: TRBJ2-5
cdr3_aa: CASRSLAGVRETQYF
cdr3_nt: TGTGCCAGCAGGTCACTAGCGGGAGTACGGGAGACCCAGTACTTC

d_call: NA
clone_size: NA
v_call: TRBV30
j_call: TRBJ1-4
cdr3_aa: CAWSVTAAYNEKLFF
cdr3_nt: TGTGCCTGGAGTGTAACGGCCGCGTATAATGAAAAACTGTTTTTT

d_call: NA
clone_size: NA
v_call: TRBV7-6
j_call: TRBJ1-5
cdr3_aa: CASSLGAGSQPQHF
cdr3_nt: TGTGCCAGCAGCTTAGGGGCGGGGAGTCAGCCCCAGCATTTT

d_call: TRBD1
clone_size: NA
v_call: TRBV27
j_call: TRBJ2-7
cdr3_aa: CAGSPLDRVEQYF
cdr3_nt: TGTGCCGGCAGTCCACTGGACAGGGTCGAGCAGTACTTC

d_call: TRBD1
clone_size: once
v_call: TRBV7-8
j_call: TRBJ2-5
cdr3_aa: CASTDRQGETQYF
cdr3_nt: TGTGCCAGCACCGACCGACAGGGGGAGACCCAGTACTTC

d_call: TRBD2
clone_size: NA
v_call: TRBV27
j_call: TRBJ2-7
cdr3_aa: CASSIGTSGSYEQYF
cdr3_nt: TGTGCCAGCAGTATAGGGACTAGCGGTTCCTACGAGCAGTACTTC

d_call: NA
clone_size: NA
v_call: TRBV27
j_call: TRBJ2-7
cdr3_aa: CASSLAGAEQYF
cdr3_nt: TGTGCCAGCAGTTTGGCCGGGGCCGAGCAGTACTTC

d_call: TRBD1
clone_size: NA
v_call: TRBV4-1
j_call: TRBJ1-4
cdr3_aa: CASSPITGGGGTNEKLFF
cdr3_nt: TGCGCCAGCAGCCCCATAACAGGGGGCGGTGGGACTAATGAAAAACTGTTTTTT

d_call: NA
clone_size: NA
v_call: TRBV14
j_call: TRBJ1-6
cdr3_aa: CASSHGHPSSYNSPLHF
cdr3_nt: TGTGCCAGCAGCCACGGACATCCGAGCTCCTATAATTCACCCCTCCACTTT

d_call: NA
clone_size: NA
v_call: TRBV6-1
j_call: TRBJ2-3
cdr3_aa: CASSVPAWGTDTQYF
cdr3_nt: TGTGCCAGCAGTGTGCCTGCTTGGGGCACAGATACGCAGTATTTT

d_call: NA
clone_size: NA
v_call: TRBV27
j_call: TRBJ2-5
cdr3_aa: CASSRVGETQYF
cdr3_nt: TGTGCCAGCAGCAGGGTTGGCGAGACCCAGTACTTC

d_call: TRBD1
clone_size: few
v_call: TRBV7-3
j_call: TRBJ2-2
cdr3_aa: CASSRTGNGELFF
cdr3_nt: TGTGCCAGCAGCCGGACAGGGAACGGGGAGCTGTTTTTT

d_call: TRBD1
clone_size: NA
v_call: TRBV6-4
j_call: TRBJ1-5
cdr3_aa: CASSRTGEGNQPQHF
cdr3_nt: TGTGCCAGCAGCAGGACAGGGGAGGGCAATCAGCCCCAGCATTTT

d_call: NA
clone_size: NA
v_call: TRBV30
j_call: TRBJ2-2
cdr3_aa: CAWSFGELFF
cdr3_nt: TGTGCCTGGAGTTTCGGGGAGCTGTTTTTT

d_call: TRBD1
clone_size: NA
v_call: TRBV9
j_call: TRBJ2-7
cdr3_aa: CASSVEGTGGYEQYF
cdr3_nt: TGTGCCAGCAGCGTAGAAGGCACAGGGGGCTACGAGCAGTACTTC

d_call: NA
clone_size: NA
v_call: TRBV5-4
j_call: TRBJ2-7
cdr3_aa: CASSLDWSSYEQYF
cdr3_nt: TGTGCCAGCAGCTTGGACTGGAGCTCCTACGAGCAGTACTTC